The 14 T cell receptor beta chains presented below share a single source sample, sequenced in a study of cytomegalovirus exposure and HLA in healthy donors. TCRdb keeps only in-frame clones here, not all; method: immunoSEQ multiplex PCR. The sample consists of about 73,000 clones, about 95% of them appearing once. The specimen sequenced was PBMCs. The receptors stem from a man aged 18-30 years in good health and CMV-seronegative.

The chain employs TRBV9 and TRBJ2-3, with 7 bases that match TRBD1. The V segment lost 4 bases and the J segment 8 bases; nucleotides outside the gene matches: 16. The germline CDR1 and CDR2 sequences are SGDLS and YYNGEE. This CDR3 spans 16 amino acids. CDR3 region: CASSSRRDRVEGTQYF. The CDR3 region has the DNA TGTGCCAGCAGCTCCCGACGGGACAGAGTAGAGGGTACGCAGTATTTT.

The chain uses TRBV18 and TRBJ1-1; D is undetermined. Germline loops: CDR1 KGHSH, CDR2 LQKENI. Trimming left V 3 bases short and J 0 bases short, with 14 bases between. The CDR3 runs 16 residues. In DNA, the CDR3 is TGTGCCAGCTCACCTACGCAGAATCAGTTGAACACTGAAGCTTTCTTT. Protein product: CASSPTQNQLNTEAFF.

The CDR3 DNA follows: TGTGCCATCAGTGGCCGGGACAGGGGATGGAGCGAGCAGTACTTC. Residues: CAISGRDRGWSEQYF. This chain links TRBV10-3 with TRBJ2-7; 10 nucleotides align to TRBD1. With 4 bases clipped from V and 6 bases from J, the junction kept 9 bases outside the gene matches. This CDR3 has 15 amino acids. Per the germline V gene, CDR1 is ENHRY and CDR2 is SYGVKD.

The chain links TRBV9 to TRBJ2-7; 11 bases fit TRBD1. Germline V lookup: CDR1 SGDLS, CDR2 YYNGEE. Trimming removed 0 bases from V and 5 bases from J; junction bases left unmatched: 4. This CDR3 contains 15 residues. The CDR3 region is CASSVDGQGANEQYF. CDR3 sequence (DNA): TGTGCCAGCAGCGTAGATGGACAGGGGGCGAACGAGCAGTACTTC. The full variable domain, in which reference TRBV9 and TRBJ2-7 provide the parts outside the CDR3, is DSGVTQTPKHLITATGQRVTLRCSPRSGDLSVYWYQQSLDQGLQFLIQYYNGEERAKGNILERFSAQQFPDLHSELNLSSLELGDSALYFCASSVDGQGANEQYFGPGTRLTVT.

CDR3 nucleotides: TGTGCCAGCAGCCAAGACGGGGGGCAGCCCCAGCATTTT. Translated: CASSQDGGQPQHF. The chain is built from TRBV4-2 and TRBJ1-5; D is perhaps TRBD1 (5 bases). There are 13 residues in the CDR3. The germline CDR1 and CDR2 sequences are LGHNA and YNFKEQ. V was cut by 0 bases and J by 7 bases, with 7 bases left in between.

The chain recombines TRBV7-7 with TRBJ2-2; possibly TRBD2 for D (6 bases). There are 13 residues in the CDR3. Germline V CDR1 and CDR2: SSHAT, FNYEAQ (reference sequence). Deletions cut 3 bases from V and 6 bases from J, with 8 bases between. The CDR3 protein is CASSLGGSGELFF. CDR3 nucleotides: TGTGCCAGCAGCTTGGGGGGTTCCGGGGAGCTGTTTTTT.

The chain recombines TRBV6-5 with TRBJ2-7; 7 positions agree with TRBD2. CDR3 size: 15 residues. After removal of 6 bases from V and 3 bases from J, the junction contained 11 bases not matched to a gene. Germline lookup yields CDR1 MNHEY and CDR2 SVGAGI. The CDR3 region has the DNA TGTGCCAGCAGACCCCTCCCGGGGGGAGGCTACGAGCAGTACTTC. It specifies CASRPLPGGGYEQYF.

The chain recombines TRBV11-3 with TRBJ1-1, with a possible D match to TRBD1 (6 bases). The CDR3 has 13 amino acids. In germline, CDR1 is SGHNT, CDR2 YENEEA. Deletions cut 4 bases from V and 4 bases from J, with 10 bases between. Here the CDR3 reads CASSSQGSTEAFF. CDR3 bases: TGTGCCAGCAGCTCACAGGGATCCACTGAAGCTTTCTTT.

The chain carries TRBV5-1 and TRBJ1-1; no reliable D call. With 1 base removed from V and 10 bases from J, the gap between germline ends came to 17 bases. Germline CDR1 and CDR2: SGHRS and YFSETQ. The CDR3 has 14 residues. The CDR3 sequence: CASSLTQRKVRAFF. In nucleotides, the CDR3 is TGCGCCAGCAGCTTGACTCAGAGGAAAGTACGAGCTTTCTTT. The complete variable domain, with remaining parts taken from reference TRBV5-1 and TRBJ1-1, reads KAGVTQTPRYLIKTRGQQVTLSCSPISGHRSVSWYQQTPGQGLQFLFEYFSETQRNKGNFPGRFSGRQFSNSRSEMNVSTLELGDSALYLCASSLTQRKVRAFFGQGTRLTVV.

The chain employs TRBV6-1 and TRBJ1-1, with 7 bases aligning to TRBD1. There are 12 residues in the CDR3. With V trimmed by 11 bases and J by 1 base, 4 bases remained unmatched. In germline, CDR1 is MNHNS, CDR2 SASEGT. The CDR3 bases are TGTGCCGCCTACAGGGGGAACACTGAAGCTTTCTTT. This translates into CAAYRGNTEAFF.

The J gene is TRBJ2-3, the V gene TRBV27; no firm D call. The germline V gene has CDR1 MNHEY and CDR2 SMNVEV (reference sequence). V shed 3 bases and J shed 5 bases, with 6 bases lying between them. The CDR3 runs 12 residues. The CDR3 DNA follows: TGTGCCAGCAGTTTCTACGGAGATACGCAGTATTTT. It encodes CASSFYGDTQYF.

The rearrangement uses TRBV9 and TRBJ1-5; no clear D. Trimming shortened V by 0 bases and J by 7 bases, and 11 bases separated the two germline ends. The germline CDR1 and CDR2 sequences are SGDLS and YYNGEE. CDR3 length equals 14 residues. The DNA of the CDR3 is TGTGCCAGCAGCGTAGGGGCCGTCTCGCAGCCCCAGCATTTT. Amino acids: CASSVGAVSQPQHF.

CDR3 amino acids: CASSSLALEDEQYF. The CDR3 bases are TGTGCCAGCAGTTCCCTCGCTCTAGAAGACGAGCAGTACTTC. The rearrangement uses TRBV27 and TRBJ2-7, with unresolved D. Germline CDR1 reads MNHEY; CDR2 reads SMNVEV (reference sequence). V dropped 4 bases and J dropped 5 bases, with 15 bases sitting between them. This CDR3 region has 14 residues.

CDR3 amino acids: CASSEASGQGLDTQYF. In nucleotides, the CDR3 is TGTGCCAGCAGTGAAGCATCGGGACAGGGGCTAGATACGCAGTATTTT. The chain combines TRBV6-1 with TRBJ2-3; 10 positions agree with TRBD1. With V trimmed by 0 bases and J by 5 bases, 5 bases remained unmatched. This CDR3 is built from 16 residues. Germline CDR1 and CDR2: MNHNS and SASEGT.